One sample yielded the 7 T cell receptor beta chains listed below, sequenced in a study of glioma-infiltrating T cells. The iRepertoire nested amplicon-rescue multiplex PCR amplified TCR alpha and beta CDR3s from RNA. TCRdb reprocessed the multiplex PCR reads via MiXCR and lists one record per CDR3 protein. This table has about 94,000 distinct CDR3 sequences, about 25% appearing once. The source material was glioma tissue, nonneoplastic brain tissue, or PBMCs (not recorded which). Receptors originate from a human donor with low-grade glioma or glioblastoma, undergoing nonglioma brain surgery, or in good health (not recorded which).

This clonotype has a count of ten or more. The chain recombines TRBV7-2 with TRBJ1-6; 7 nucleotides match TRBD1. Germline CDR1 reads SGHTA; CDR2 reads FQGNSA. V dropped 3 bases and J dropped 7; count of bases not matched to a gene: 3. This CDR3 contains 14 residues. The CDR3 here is CASSLTGYNSPLHF. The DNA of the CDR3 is TGTGCCAGCAGCTTGACAGGGTACAATTCACCCCTCCACTTT. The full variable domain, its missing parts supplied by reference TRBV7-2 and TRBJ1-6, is GAGVSQSPSNKVTEKGKDVELRCDPISGHTALYWYRQSLGQGLEFLIYFQGNSAPDKSGLPSDRFSAERTGGSVSTLTIQRTQQEDSAVYLCASSLTGYNSPLHFGNGTRLTVT.

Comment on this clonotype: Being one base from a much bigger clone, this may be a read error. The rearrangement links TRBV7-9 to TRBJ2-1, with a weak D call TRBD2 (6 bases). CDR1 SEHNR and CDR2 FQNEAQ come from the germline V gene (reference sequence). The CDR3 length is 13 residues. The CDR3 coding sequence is TGTGCCAGCGGCTTAGGGGCCGGGAGACCTCAGTTCTTC. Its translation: CASGLGAGRPQFF.

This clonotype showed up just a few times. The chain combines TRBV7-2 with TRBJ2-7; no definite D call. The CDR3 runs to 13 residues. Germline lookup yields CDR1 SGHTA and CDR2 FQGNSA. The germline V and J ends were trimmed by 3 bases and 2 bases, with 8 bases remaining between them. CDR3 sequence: CASSFGPAYEQYF. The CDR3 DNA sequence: TGTGCCAGCAGCTTCGGCCCCGCCTACGAGCAGTACTTC.

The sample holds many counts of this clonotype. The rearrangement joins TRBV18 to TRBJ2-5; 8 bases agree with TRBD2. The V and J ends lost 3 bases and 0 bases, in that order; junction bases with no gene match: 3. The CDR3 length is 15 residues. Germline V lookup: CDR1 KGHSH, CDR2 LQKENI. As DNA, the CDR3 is TGTGCCAGCTCACCGCCGGGGGGGCACCAAGAGACCCAGTACTTC. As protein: CASSPPGGHQETQYF.

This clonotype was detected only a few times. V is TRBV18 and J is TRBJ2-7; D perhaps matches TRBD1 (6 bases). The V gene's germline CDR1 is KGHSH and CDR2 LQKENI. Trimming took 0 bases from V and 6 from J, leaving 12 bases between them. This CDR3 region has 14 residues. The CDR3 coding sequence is TGTGCCAGCTCACCACCCTACAGGGCCCGCGAGCAGTACTTC. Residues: CASSPPYRAREQYF.

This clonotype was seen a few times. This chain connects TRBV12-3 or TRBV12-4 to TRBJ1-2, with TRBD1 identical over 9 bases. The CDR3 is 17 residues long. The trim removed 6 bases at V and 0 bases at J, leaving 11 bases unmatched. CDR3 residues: CASSLDGTGFTNYGYTF. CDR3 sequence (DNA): TGTGCCAGCAGCCTAGACGGGACAGGGTTCACTAACTATGGCTACACCTTC.

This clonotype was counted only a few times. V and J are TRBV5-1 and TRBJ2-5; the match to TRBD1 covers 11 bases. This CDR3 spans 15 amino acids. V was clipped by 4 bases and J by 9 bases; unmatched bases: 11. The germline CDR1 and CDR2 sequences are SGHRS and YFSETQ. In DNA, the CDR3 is TGCGCCAGCAGCCGTACCGGGACAGGGGGATCGCCCCAGTACTTC. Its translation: CASSRTGTGGSPQYF.